This record looks at one TCR beta chain sequence and its context. What it binds is unknown. A junction end diverges from the germline sequence, so it may reflect a read error. Each CDR3 protein is one row after TCRdb ran MiXCR on the multiplex PCR reads. The repertoire has 15,000 or so distinct CDR3 sequences, 55% of them found once; the top ten carry 30% to 35%. The data derive from a study of breast tumors, draining lymph nodes, adjacent tissues. CDR3 size: 14 residues. Germline CDR1 reads SSHAT; CDR2 reads FNYEAQ (reference sequence). Study observations and caveats: The data were judged consistent with most tumor T cells coming from lymph node and expanding in tumor. Tumors had less TCR diversity than lymph nodes, more than nontumor tissue. Luminal-like breast cancer showed significantly greater tumor-nontumor repertoire similarity than basal-like breast cancer did.

This sequence was found in a female donor with breast cancer. Some clones in this sample may be carry-over from other donors' samples. This sequence joins TRBV7-7 and TRBJ2-7; TRBD1 or TRBD2 may be the D gene (5 bases each). The sample consisted of tumor-adjacent breast tissue. The CDR3 loop is CASSPRDGAYEQYF. In nucleotides, the CDR3 is TGTGCTAGCAGCCCCAGGGACGGAGCCTACGAGCAGTACTTC. Based on the CDR3 plus reference TRBV7-7 and TRBJ2-7, the full variable domain is GAGVSQSPRYKVTKRGQDVTLRCDPISSHATLYWYQQALGQGPEFLTYFNYEAQPDKSGLPSDRFSAERPEGSISTLTIQRTEQRDSAMYRCASSPRDGAYEQYFGPGTRLTVT.